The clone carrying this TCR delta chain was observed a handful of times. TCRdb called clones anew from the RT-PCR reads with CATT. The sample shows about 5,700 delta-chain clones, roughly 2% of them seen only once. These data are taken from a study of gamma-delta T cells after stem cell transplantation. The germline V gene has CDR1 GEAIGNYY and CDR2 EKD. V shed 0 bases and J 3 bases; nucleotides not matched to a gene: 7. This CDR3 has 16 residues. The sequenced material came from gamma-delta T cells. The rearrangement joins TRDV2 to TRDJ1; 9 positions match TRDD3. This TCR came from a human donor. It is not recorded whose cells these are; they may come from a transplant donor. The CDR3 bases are TGTGCCTGTGACACCGTAGGGGGATACAACGCCGATAAACTCATCTTT. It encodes CACDTVGGYNADKLIF.